This T cell receptor (beta chain) was sequenced in a study of T cells in pancreatic ductal adenocarcinoma. General study points: This surgical cohort overrepresents the minority presenting with early-stage disease. Tumor samples had fewer productive templates and approximately 8-fold fewer unique clonotypes than blood. Tumor and blood clonality did not differ significantly, about 0.1 versus 0.065. Tumors hold more CD45RO+ effector T cells, which may bias toward lower diversity.

Regarding this clone: What it recognizes is unknown.

Using immunoSEQ multiplex PCR, the repertoire was profiled, and TCRdb retains in-frame clones only, with some absent. Of around 16,000 clones in the sample, about 90% were seen once. No neoadjuvant therapy was given to the selected pancreatic ductal adenocarcinoma patients before their surgery. The sample comprised PBMCs. This TCR was sampled from a human donor with pancreatic ductal adenocarcinoma.

Here the CDR3 DNA reads TGTGCCAGCAGGAGGGGGACTAGCGGGGGGCCTCGATCCTACGAGCAGTACTTC. It translates to CASRRGTSGGPRSYEQYF. The chain has TRBV11-3 and TRBJ2-7; 15 nucleotides agree with TRBD2. The germline V gene encodes CDR1 SGHNT and CDR2 YENEEA. V lost 6 bases to trimming and J lost 1 base; unmatched junction nucleotides: 10. The CDR3 is 18 amino acids.